Shown below are 15 T cell receptor beta chains from a single sample sequenced in a study of CD8 T cells in ankylosing spondylitis. TCRdb re-derived calls from the 5' RACE reads in MiXCR, one entry per CDR3 protein. The sample yields roughly 230,000 distinct CDR3 sequences, 15% to 20% seen once. The sequenced sample was blood, either unsorted or a sorted T cell fraction (not recorded which). The origin of the receptors is a male donor with ankylosing spondylitis or in good health (not recorded which).

The rearrangement joins TRBV20-1 to TRBJ1-1, with D possibly being TRBD1 (5 bases). Germline assignment: CDR1 DFQATT and CDR2 SNEGSKA (reference sequence). V lost 1 base to trimming and J lost 2 bases, with 11 bases between them. The CDR3 loop spans 14 amino acids. CDR3 coding DNA: TGCAGTGCTAGAGTGGACACCTCTAACACTGAAGCTTTCTTT. It is translated as CSARVDTSNTEAFF.

This clonotype was seen ten or more times. CDR3 sequence reads: CASSFVGTEAFF. The CDR3 DNA follows: TGTGCCAGCAGTTTCGTGGGCACTGAAGCTTTCTTT. The genes are TRBV12-3 or TRBV12-4 and TRBJ1-1; D unclear. Trimming removed 3 bases at V and 4 bases at J, with 6 bases between. The CDR3 length is 12 residues.

This clonotype was seen at least ten times. The CDR3 sequence: CATSEDRVGDTQYF. The DNA for the CDR3 is TGTGCCACCAGCGAGGACAGGGTGGGAGATACGCAGTATTTT. The chain employs TRBV15 and TRBJ2-3; 8 nucleotides match TRBD1. V lost 5 bases, J lost 5 bases, and 6 bases stayed unmatched. The CDR3 has 14 residues. Germline V gene data show CDR1 as LNHNV and CDR2 as YYDKDF (reference sequence). The full variable domain, its missing parts supplied by reference TRBV15 and TRBJ2-3, is DAMVIQNPRYQVTQFGKPVTLSCSQTLNHNVMYWYQQKSSQAPKLLFHYYDKDFNNEADTPDNFQSRRPNTSFCFLDIRSPGLGDTAMYLCATSEDRVGDTQYFGPGTRLTVL.

Many counts were recorded for this clonotype. The V and J genes are TRBV24-1 and TRBJ2-1, with 16 positions matching TRBD2. Trimming removed 1 base from V and 10 bases from J; junction bases left unmatched: 3. Germline V gene lookup returns CDR1 KGHDR and CDR2 SFDVKD. This CDR3 has 16 residues. CDR3 residues: CATSDFGTSGRGEQFF. CDR3 DNA: TGTGCCACCAGTGATTTTGGGACTAGCGGGAGGGGAGAGCAGTTCTTC.

This rearrangement joins TRBV27 to TRBJ2-7, with unresolved D. CDR3 length: 14 residues. Germline V lookup: CDR1 MNHEY, CDR2 SMNVEV (reference sequence). Trimming took off 3 bases at V and 3 bases at J, with 12 bases between the two ends. CDR3 coding DNA: TGTGCCAGCAGTTTCGAGGTCGGAAACTACGAGCAGTACTTC. Its translation: CASSFEVGNYEQYF.

This clonotype was seen many times. V usage is TRBV7-2 and J usage is TRBJ2-1; 14 bases match TRBD2. V shed 4 bases and J 10 bases; nucleotides not matched to a gene: 6. Germline lookup yields CDR1 SGHTA and CDR2 FQGNSA. The CDR3 extends over 15 amino acids. CDR3 protein: CASSWTSGGILEQFF. In DNA form, the CDR3 reads TGTGCCAGCAGCTGGACTAGCGGGGGGATTTTGGAGCAGTTCTTC.

This clonotype has more than one count but fewer than ten. CDR3 region: CASSSLGGIYGYTF. For the CDR3, the DNA is TGTGCCAGCAGTTCCCTTGGGGGTATCTATGGCTACACCTTC. This chain links TRBV7-9 with TRBJ1-2; D perhaps matches TRBD1 (5 bases). Trimming took off 6 bases at V and 4 bases at J, with 15 bases between the two ends. This CDR3 comprises 14 residues. From germline, CDR1 is SEHNR and CDR2 FQNEAQ (reference sequence).

This clonotype was detected ten times or more. This chain uses TRBV11-1 with TRBJ2-7, with a weak D call TRBD1 (6 bases). The CDR3 sequence is 13 residues long. Trimming removed 6 bases from V and 4 bases from J, with 13 bases in between. Germline-derived CDR1 and CDR2 are SGHAT and FQDESV (reference sequence). The CDR3 loop is CASSSDRSYEQYF. In DNA, the CDR3 is TGTGCCAGCAGTTCGGACAGATCATACGAGCAGTACTTC.

This clonotype was picked up a small number of times. This chain links TRBV4-1 with TRBJ2-7, with 8 bases lining up with TRBD2. The junction had 6 bases not matched to a gene; V was cut back by 4 bases and J by 4 bases. The CDR3 has 14 residues. Germline V gene lookup returns CDR1 MGHRA and CDR2 YSYEKL. The CDR3 bases are TGCGCCAGCAGCCCGGGACTAGTAGGATACGAGCAGTACTTC. Its translation: CASSPGLVGYEQYF.

V and J are TRBV9 and TRBJ2-2; 8 bases match TRBD1. The germline gives CDR1 SGDLS, CDR2 YYNGEE. CDR3 length: 17 amino acids. V was pared by 3 bases and J by 3 bases, with 10 bases of the junction left unmatched. For the CDR3, the DNA is TGTGCCAGCAGCGCGAGACAGGGGAAAGTTTACACCGGGGAGCTGTTTTTT. Translating it yields CASSARQGKVYTGELFF.

This sequence joins TRBV6-1 and TRBJ1-4; D is perhaps TRBD1 (6 bases). The CDR3 runs 12 residues. The germline V gene has CDR1 MNHNS and CDR2 SASEGT. Trimming removed 11 bases from V and 8 bases from J, with 15 bases in between. CDR3 bases: TGTGCCCTCCGGGGGGCGAGCGAAAAACTGTTTTTT. Protein product: CALRGASEKLFF.

The chain employs TRBV12-3 or TRBV12-4 and TRBJ1-5; D unclear. Trimming removed 5 bases from V and 2 bases from J, with 10 bases in between. The CDR3 extends over 14 amino acids. CDR3 in amino acids: CASSPWEGNQPQHF. The CDR3 DNA sequence: TGTGCCAGCAGTCCCTGGGAGGGCAATCAGCCCCAGCATTTT.

This clonotype was counted ten times or more. The chain couples TRBV5-1 to TRBJ2-1; 16 bases align to TRBD2. CDR1 and CDR2 from the germline V gene are SGHRS and YFSETQ. Trimming removed 2 bases from V and 6 bases from J; junction bases left unmatched: 5. This CDR3 spans 17 amino acids. CDR3 in DNA: TGCGCCAGCAGCTTAGCCGGGACTAGCGGGAGGGGCAATGAGCAGTTCTTC. Translated: CASSLAGTSGRGNEQFF.

This clonotype was observed many times. The V call is TRBV27, the J call TRBJ2-7; 9 nucleotides match TRBD1. Unmatched junction bases numbered 1, after V lost 2 bases and J lost 2 bases. Per germline, CDR1 MNHEY and CDR2 SMNVEV (reference sequence). The CDR3 is made up of 14 amino acids. The CDR3 loop is CASSLRQGAYEQYF. The CDR3, as DNA: TGTGCCAGCAGTTTACGACAGGGGGCCTACGAGCAGTACTTC.

This chain links TRBV27 with TRBJ1-2; TRBD1 might be the D (5 bases). From germline, CDR1 is MNHEY and CDR2 SMNVEV (reference sequence). With 6 bases removed from V and 7 bases from J, the gap between germline ends came to 24 bases. CDR3 length: 16 amino acids. The CDR3, as DNA: TGTGCCAGCAGAGACGGCCACGGGGCCCATCTTGGTGGCTACACCTTC. Its protein is CASRDGHGAHLGGYTF.